The rows below give T cell receptor beta chains drawn from one sample of a study of cytomegalovirus exposure and HLA in healthy donors. Clones were sequenced by immunoSEQ multiplex PCR, and TCRdb holds only the in-frame ones, with some missing. The sample holds some 120,000 clones, roughly 86% seen once. Source material: PBMCs. The receptors derive from a man aged 30 to 39 in good health and CMV-seronegative. Both conserved end residues are part of each CDR3. D genes are given only for firm matches. Some rows mark clone size as missing; the rest say once, few, many or name a class of expanded clone.

CDR3 protein	CDR3 DNA	V gene	J gene	clone size	D gene
CASSATGNYGYTF	TGTGCCAGCAGCGCCACAGGGAACTATGGCTACACCTTC	TRBV5-6	TRBJ1-2	-	-
CASSGPSGDNQPQHF	TGTGCCAGCAGCGGGCCTAGCGGTGACAATCAGCCCCAGCATTTT	TRBV5-6	TRBJ1-5	-	-
CASSPANLVSEQYF	TGTGCCAGCAGCCCGGCGAACCTAGTTTCCGAGCAGTACTTC	TRBV11-2	TRBJ2-7	-	-
CASSGGQSNTEAFF	TGCGCCAGCAGCGGAGGACAGTCTAACACTGAAGCTTTCTTT	TRBV5-1	TRBJ1-1	-	-
CASSSGQTRSSGANVLTF	TGTGCCAGCAGCTCGGGACAGACCCGATCCTCTGGGGCCAACGTCCTGACTTTC	TRBV5-4	TRBJ2-6	-	TRBD1
CASSLAWDRDSVGRQPQHF	TGCGCCAGCAGCTTGGCCTGGGACAGGGACTCAGTAGGCAGGCAGCCCCAGCATTTT	TRBV5-1	TRBJ1-5	once	TRBD1
CAISELEGRTDTQYF	TGTGCCATCAGTGAGTTAGAGGGCCGCACAGATACGCAGTATTTT	TRBV10-3	TRBJ2-3	-	-
CASSDLQASSYNEQFF	TGCGCCAGCAGTGATCTACAGGCTAGCTCCTACAATGAGCAGTTCTTC	TRBV10-1	TRBJ2-1	once	-
CASSYARGEDGYTF	TGTGCCAGCAGCTACGCTCGGGGAGAAGATGGCTACACCTTC	TRBV12-1	TRBJ1-2	-	-
CATSRDLGSSGRQETQYF	TGTGCCACCAGCAGAGATTTAGGATCTAGCGGGAGACAAGAGACCCAGTACTTC	TRBV15	TRBJ2-5	-	TRBD2
CAIRRGQGADEQYF	TGTGCCATCAGGAGGGGACAGGGAGCGGACGAGCAGTACTTC	TRBV10-3	TRBJ2-7	few	TRBD1
CASSLESVREDRDLYF	TGTGCCAGCAGCTTAGAATCGGTACGGGAGGACAGGGATCTCTACTTC	TRBV7-9	TRBJ2-7	-	-
CASRPTADYGYTF	TGCGCCAGCAGACCGACAGCTGACTATGGCTACACCTTC	TRBV4-1	TRBJ1-2	-	-
CASSPRQGRAEAFF	TGTGCCAGCAGCCCCAGACAGGGAAGGGCTGAAGCTTTCTTT	TRBV5-8	TRBJ1-1	-	TRBD1
CASDRSLSGNTIYF	TGTGCCTCGGACAGGAGCCTCTCTGGAAACACCATATATTTT	TRBV30	TRBJ1-3	-	TRBD1
CASSRGPGETQYF	TGTGCCAGCTCACGAGGGCCGGGGGAGACCCAGTACTTC	TRBV18	TRBJ2-5	-	-
CASSLIPTTGNDEQYF	TGTGCCAGCAGCTTGATCCCCACGACAGGGAACGACGAGCAGTACTTC	TRBV5-5	TRBJ2-7	once	TRBD1
CASSLVSGSQETQYF	TGCGCCAGCAGCTTAGTATCAGGCTCCCAAGAGACCCAGTACTTC	TRBV5-1	TRBJ2-5	-	-
CASSARTGMNGYTF	TGTGCCAGCAGCGCCCGGACAGGGATGAATGGCTACACCTTC	TRBV9	TRBJ1-2	-	TRBD1
CASSWSPGQGEAFF	TGTGCCAGCAGTTGGTCCCCGGGACAGGGGGAAGCTTTCTTT	TRBV6-5	TRBJ1-1	-	TRBD1
CASSPSGRYPYEQYF	TGTGCCAGCAGCCCCAGCGGGAGGTATCCCTACGAGCAGTACTTC	TRBV6-5	TRBJ2-7	-	TRBD2
CASSIMVGRENYGYTF	TGTGCCAGTAGTATAATGGTCGGCAGGGAAAACTATGGCTACACCTTC	TRBV19	TRBJ1-2	-	-
CASTDLPGQGHHEQYF	TGTGCCAGCACAGACCTGCCTGGACAGGGTCACCACGAGCAGTACTTC	TRBV30	TRBJ2-7	-	TRBD1
CASSSGQDDEQFF	TGTGCCAGCAGCTCGGGACAGGACGATGAGCAGTTCTTC	TRBV5-4	TRBJ2-1	-	TRBD1
CASSLTGTGLTDTQYF	TGCGCCAGTAGCTTAACCGGGACAGGGCTCACAGATACGCAGTATTTT	TRBV5-1	TRBJ2-3	-	TRBD1
CASTKDRVGWNTEAFF	TGTGCCAGCACCAAAGACAGGGTTGGTTGGAACACTGAAGCTTTCTTT	TRBV7-2	TRBJ1-1	-	TRBD1
CASSAAAGALVNTEAFF	TGTGCCAGCTCAGCAGCGGCGGGAGCCCTCGTGAACACTGAAGCTTTCTTT	TRBV18	TRBJ1-1	-	-
CASSPQRTSPGELFF	TGTGCCAGCTCACCCCAACGAACTAGCCCCGGGGAGCTGTTTTTT	TRBV18	TRBJ2-2	once	-
CAWSVRDRANYGYTF	TGTGCCTGGAGTGTCCGGGACAGGGCTAACTATGGCTACACCTTC	TRBV30	TRBJ1-2	-	TRBD1
CASRAPFETGELFF	TGTGCCAGCAGAGCACCCTTTGAGACCGGGGAGCTGTTTTTT	TRBV6-5	TRBJ2-2	-	-
CASSSQGATNEKLFF	TGTGCCAGCAGTTCACAGGGTGCAACTAATGAAAAACTGTTTTTT	TRBV25-1	TRBJ1-4	-	-
CAWSTLGVSETQYF	TGTGCCTGGAGTACCCTAGGAGTGAGCGAGACCCAGTACTTC	TRBV30	TRBJ2-5	-	-
CATSRGPDTQYF	TGTGCCACCAGCAGGGGGCCAGATACGCAGTATTTT	TRBV15	TRBJ2-3	-	-
CASSQDPSGSEQFF	TGTGCCAGCAGCCAAGATCCCAGCGGCAGTGAGCAGTTCTTC	TRBV4-2	TRBJ2-1	-	-
CASTESSGSTDTQYF	TGTGCCAGCACGGAGTCTTCCGGGAGCACAGATACGCAGTATTTT	TRBV6-5	TRBJ2-3	-	-
CASSRLLAGVDTQYF	TGTGCCAGCAGCCGTCTTCTAGCGGGAGTGGATACGCAGTATTTT	TRBV5-8	TRBJ2-3	-	TRBD2
CAWSVRDRDTGELFF	TGTGCCTGGAGTGTAAGGGACAGGGACACCGGGGAGCTGTTTTTT	TRBV30	TRBJ2-2	-	TRBD1
CASSPSSGAYNDGQFF	TGTGCCAGCTCACCGTCTAGCGGGGCCTACAATGATGGGCAGTTCTTC	TRBV18	TRBJ2-1	-	TRBD2
CASSHVQGYEQYF	TGCGCCAGCAGCCATGTACAGGGCTACGAGCAGTACTTC	TRBV4-1	TRBJ2-7	-	-
CATSRDHSGGLAKNIQYF	TGTGCCACCAGCAGAGATCATTCAGGGGGCCTAGCCAAAAACATTCAGTACTTC	TRBV15	TRBJ2-4	-	TRBD1
CASSLASGQAYEQYF	TGCGCCAGCAGCTTGGCGTCGGGACAGGCCTACGAGCAGTACTTC	TRBV5-1	TRBJ2-7	-	TRBD1
CASSPRTDKPGYTF	TGTGCCAGCAGTCCCCGCACAGACAAGCCTGGCTACACCTTC	TRBV27	TRBJ1-2	-	-
CASSPTGGYQPQHF	TGTGCCAGCTCACCTACAGGGGGCTATCAGCCCCAGCATTTT	TRBV18	TRBJ1-5	-	TRBD1
CASSLDRGLYETQYF	TGTGCCAGCAGCTTAGATCGGGGTCTGTATGAGACCCAGTACTTC	TRBV11-3	TRBJ2-5	few	-
CASSGGKAKNIQYF	TGTGCCAGCAGCGGGGGGAAAGCCAAAAACATTCAGTACTTC	TRBV11-2	TRBJ2-4	-	-
CASSPSSTGSGETQYF	TGTGCCAGCTCACCATCATCGACAGGGTCCGGCGAGACCCAGTACTTC	TRBV18	TRBJ2-5	-	TRBD1
CASSEFGARNTGELFF	TGTGCCAGCAGTGAATTTGGGGCCCGAAACACCGGGGAGCTGTTTTTT	TRBV25-1	TRBJ2-2	-	-
CASSSVRTPNTGELFF	TGCGCCAGCAGCTCGGTCAGGACACCAAACACCGGGGAGCTGTTTTTT	TRBV5-1	TRBJ2-2	-	-
CASSLNVQGGTDTQYF	TGTGCCAGCAGCTTAAACGTCCAGGGAGGGACAGATACGCAGTATTTT	TRBV7-2	TRBJ2-3	once	TRBD2
CASSSRTGDPLSNQPQHF	TGTGCCAGCAGCTCTCGGACAGGGGATCCATTGAGCAATCAGCCCCAGCATTTT	TRBV7-2	TRBJ1-5	-	TRBD1
CASSPGQPVYEQYF	TGTGCCAGCAGCCCGGGACAGCCGGTCTACGAGCAGTACTTC	TRBV5-4	TRBJ2-7	-	TRBD1
CASSLNFPPGSPLHF	TGTGCCAGCAGCTTAAATTTTCCCCCGGGTTCACCCCTCCACTTT	TRBV7-8	TRBJ1-6	-	-
CASSSLKQRLAGGRSGDTQYF	TGTGCCAGCAGCTCCTTAAAACAAAGACTAGCGGGAGGGAGGTCGGGAGATACGCAGTATTTT	TRBV7-8	TRBJ2-3	-	TRBD2
CASSQDEGVGSATNEKLFF	TGCGCCAGCAGCCAAGATGAGGGGGTAGGTTCGGCGACTAATGAAAAACTGTTTTTT	TRBV4-1	TRBJ1-4	-	-
CASRNKTPTYYEQYF	TGTGCCAGCAGAAATAAAACTCCTACTTACTACGAGCAGTACTTC	TRBV25-1	TRBJ2-7	-	-
CASSLEAGAGYEQFF	TGTGCCAGCAGCTTAGAGGCGGGGGCAGGGTATGAGCAGTTCTTC	TRBV11-2	TRBJ2-1	few	-
CSVTGLLRLGTNEQYF	TGCAGCGTGACGGGCCTTCTGAGACTAGGGACCAACGAGCAGTACTTC	TRBV29-1	TRBJ2-7	-	-
CASSQDPKGGETQYF	TGCGCCAGCAGCCAGGACCCCAAGGGAGGTGAGACCCAGTACTTC	TRBV5-1	TRBJ2-5	-	-
CASSLTGTYEQYF	TGCGCCAGCAGCTTAACAGGAACCTACGAGCAGTACTTC	TRBV5-1	TRBJ2-7	once	-